The entry that follows covers one T cell receptor beta chain sequence. The sample holds many counts of this clone. Its specific antigen is unknown. Base quality data are lacking; no much larger clone is found one base away. V trim: 0 bases; J trim: 3 bases; unmatched bases: 5. The CDR3 sequence holds 17 residues, the cysteine and phenylalanine included. CDR3 DNA only is kept here, 51 bases in frame from base 1. CDR1 LNHDA and CDR2 SQIVND are derived from the germline V gene (reference sequence). The sample's time point label is to be understood as: about 28 days (+/-7) after the second vaccine dose. AZD1222 recipients with second doses at about 4 weeks or about 12 weeks were pooled, because spike-specific TCR depth and breadth did not differ between schedules. Vaccinee samples were obtained from the UK trials COV001 and COV002, which included a single-blind randomized controlled phase 2/3 trial of AZD1222 (ChAdOx1 nCoV-19) in healthy adults. Trial participant PBMC samples were collected at day 0 and day 28 after the second dose for TCRbeta chain sequencing.

The CDR3 regions of human TCRbeta chains were analyzed by immunosequencing. Regarding the original processing steps: Repertoire TCRs were matched against a reference library of SARS-CoV-2-specific TCRs generated with the MIRA antigen-specificity platform. Breadth was defined as the fraction of unique TCRs that were SARS-CoV-2-associated, and depth was defined as the fraction of total T cells that were SARS-CoV-2-associated. Using the MIRA data, each spike-specific TCR was assigned both to the spike region to which the TCR was reactive and to a CD4 or CD8 class. Log10-transformed breadth and depth values were compared by one-way ANOVA with Sidak's multiple comparisons tests. TCRdb holds this immuneACCESS table with in-frame rearrangements only. Some clones are missing; in checked studies, unresolved V genes explain under half, and the rest has no known cause. V, J and clone size are taken as reported in that table, and D and trimming were inferred from the DNA itself. The sample table contains about 110,000 clones; only one count was recorded for about 91% of them. The top ten clonotypes cover 5.5% to 7.5% of the sample.

The data stem from a study of T cell responses to AZD1222 COVID-19 vaccine (dated by TCRdb to the early 2020s). The study in broad terms: A total of about 250 trial participants underwent TCR sequencing, of whom more than 200 had received two doses of AZD1222 and some 25 had received two doses of the MenACWY control vaccine. Enrollment into the trials was organized by age into subgroups of 18-55, 56-69 and 70-plus years, and those subgroups contained about 150, 27 and 61 TCR-sequenced participants, respectively.

Results the study describes overall, beyond this receptor: Because no day 14 peak-response samples were available, repertoires were characterized only after the peak T cell response. CD4 TCRs associated with the vaccine covered the entire spike protein, and the dominant responses were in regions 160-218 and 743-854. Conclusions about previously exposed vaccinees are limited, since just 5 to 7 AZD1222 recipients were seropositive for SARS-CoV-2 at baseline. The 56-69-year group was small, and its depth increase did not reach significance, likely because of low power. Participants were mostly white British and included more females than males, and it was suggested by the authors that clonal diversity may have been underestimated. Spike-specific TCR breadth and depth rose significantly after two AZD1222 doses compared with day 0 and with MenACWY recipients. Reportedly, almost half of the unique spike-specific TCRs recognized epitopes lying outside the regions that are mutated in the B.1.351 and B.1.1.7 variants.

The sequence was collected from an adult who received the AZD1222 COVID-19 vaccine. Recombination connected TRBV19 to TRBJ2-3, with 11 bases matching TRBD2. This material consisted of peripheral blood, taken 28 days after the second AZD1222 dose. The CDR3 here reads CASSIDSGGAVTDTQYF. The base sequence is TGTGCCAGTAGTATAGATAGCGGGGGGGCGGTAACAGATACGCAGTATTTT. The entire variable domain, with the stretches around the CDR3 drawn from the reference TRBV19 and TRBJ2-3 proteins, is DGGITQSPKYLFRKEGQNVTLSCEQNLNHDAMYWYRQDPGQGLRLIYYSQIVNDFQKGDIAEGYSVSREKKESFPLTVTSAQKNPTAFYLCASSIDSGGAVTDTQYFGPGTRLTVL.